Listed here are 5 T cell receptor beta chains from one sample, sequenced in a study of T-cell reconstitution after alpha-beta-depleted transplantation in children. This sample's TCRbeta library carried unique molecular identifier barcodes. TCRdb re-called the PCR reads through MiXCR, storing one row per CDR3 protein. The top ten clones hold 3% to 4% of a sample with about 410,000 distinct CDR3 sequences, about 20% of them seen once. The material was PBMCs from the stem cell graft donor, obtained from the stem cell graft. The source of these receptors is a human donor who donated a stem cell graft to a child with acute myeloid leukemia.

This clonotype was counted only a few times. The rearrangement joins TRBV2 to TRBJ1-2; no firm D call. This CDR3 contains 17 residues. Trimming left V 2 bases short and J 4 bases short, with 20 bases between. The germline V gene encodes CDR1 SNHLY and CDR2 FYNNEI. The CDR3 reads CASSETWTEVTIYGYTF. The CDR3 DNA follows: TGTGCCAGCAGTGAAACTTGGACGGAGGTCACTATCTATGGCTACACCTTC.

The J gene is TRBJ2-5, the V gene TRBV5-1; TRBD2 aligns across 8 bases. The germline gives CDR1 SGHRS, CDR2 YFSETQ. Unmatched junction bases numbered 10, after V lost 5 bases and J lost 4 bases. The CDR3 runs 15 residues. The CDR3 loop reads CASSTGVAGRETQYF. The CDR3, as DNA: TGCGCCAGCAGTACGGGAGTAGCGGGGAGAGAGACCCAGTACTTC.

The CDR3 loop reads CASSLVPGDEKLFF. The CDR3 coding sequence is TGCGCCAGCAGCTTGGTGCCGGGGGATGAAAAACTGTTTTTT. This chain connects TRBV5-1 to TRBJ1-4; tentatively, D is TRBD1 (5 bases). Germline values: CDR1 SGHRS, CDR2 YFSETQ. The CDR3 is 14 amino acids. The V and J ends lost 0 bases and 6 bases respectively, with 9 bases between them.

The table lists this clonotype with a few counts. The chain links TRBV5-1 to TRBJ2-7; 9 nucleotides match TRBD2. The length of the CDR3 is 15 residues. V was pared by 4 bases and J by 0 bases, with 5 bases of the junction left unmatched. CDR1 is SGHRS and CDR2 is YFSETQ in the germline V gene. The CDR3 region is CASSSSGSLSYEQYF. CDR3 sequence (DNA): TGCGCCAGCAGCAGTAGCGGGAGCCTCTCCTACGAGCAGTACTTC.

The chain combines TRBV7-3 with TRBJ2-7; TRBD2 agrees at 8 bases. The germline V gene has CDR1 SGHTA and CDR2 FQGTGA. This CDR3 is built from 15 residues. J lost 5 bases, V lost 1 base, and 7 bases had no gene match. The CDR3 sequence is CASSLRLAGTHEQYF. The CDR3 region has the DNA TGTGCCAGCAGCTTAAGGCTAGCGGGCACCCACGAGCAGTACTTC.